Here is one TCR beta chain with its context. Its antigen remains unidentified. The study ran its PCR with 60 Vbeta and 13 Jbeta primers. Method: immunoSEQ multiplex PCR; TCRdb's copy keeps in-frame clones and lacks some. The sample comprises over 150,000 clones, about 81% of which are singletons, and 6.5% rests with the top ten. This record belongs to a study of cytomegalovirus exposure and HLA in healthy donors. The study's findings and limits: Previous analysis showed most TCR beta V segments were productive about 90% or about 30% of the time. CMV serostatus was the only recorded immune exposure for donors. The CMV antigen specificity of a few CMV-associated chains was confirmed through in vitro analysis.

Trimming cost V 5 bases and J 8 bases; bases outside gene matches: 5. The CDR3 extends over 14 amino acids. In germline, CDR1 is SGHAT, CDR2 FQNNGV. The source material was PBMCs. The chain combines TRBV11-2 with TRBJ2-1; 11 bases fit TRBD2. The TCR sequence derives from a woman aged 45 to 65 in good health and CMV-seropositive. This chain's CDR3 is CASSMTSGEDEQFF. The CDR3 coding sequence is TGTGCCAGCAGCATGACTAGCGGGGAGGATGAGCAGTTCTTC.